This passage covers 5 T cell receptor beta chains from one sample sequenced in a study of OX40 agonist ivuxolimab in advanced cancers. Libraries were prepared by immunoSEQ multiplex PCR; TCRdb keeps only in-frame clonotypes and omits some of them. The table records 70,000 to 80,000 clones, 85% to 95% of them present only once. The sample was CD4+ or CD8+ T cells sorted from blood, taken in a trial of the OX40 agonist ivuxolimab. The receptors originated from an adult with an advanced solid tumor such as melanoma, head and neck, liver or kidney cancer.

The chain couples TRBV6-4 to TRBJ2-3; TRBD2 aligns across 8 bases. Germline values: CDR1 MRHNA, CDR2 SNTAGT. The J segment lost 1 base and the V segment lost 0 bases, leaving 3 bases of the junction unmatched. This CDR3 is 16 amino acids long. CDR3 protein: CASSDSSSGRTDTQYF. The CDR3 bases are TGTGCCAGCAGTGACTCGTCTAGCGGGCGCACAGATACGCAGTATTTT.

This chain connects TRBV5-1 to TRBJ1-4, with D possibly TRBD1 on 6 matching bases. The germline V gene has CDR1 SGHRS and CDR2 YFSETQ. V lost 6 bases, J lost 1 base, and 28 bases lay in between. The CDR3 runs 20 residues. The CDR3 DNA reads as TGCGCCAGCATCCGGACCCCCGGGGACAATATTAAGAGAACTAATGAAAAACTGTTTTTT. This sequence encodes CASIRTPGDNIKRTNEKLFF. The full variable domain, in which reference TRBV5-1 and TRBJ1-4 provide the parts outside the CDR3, is KAGVTQTPRYLIKTRGQQVTLSCSPISGHRSVSWYQQTPGQGLQFLFEYFSETQRNKGNFPGRFSGRQFSNSRSEMNVSTLELGDSALYLCASIRTPGDNIKRTNEKLFFGSGTQLSVL.

The chain links TRBV2 to TRBJ1-5; D remains ambiguous. The CDR3 has 17 amino acids. Trimming removed 2 bases from V and 0 bases from J, with 14 bases in between. The germline gives CDR1 SNHLY, CDR2 FYNNEI. CDR3 in DNA: TGTGCCAGCAGTGAACTCGGGTATTGGGATAGCAATCAGCCCCAGCATTTT. It translates to CASSELGYWDSNQPQHF.

This sequence joins TRBV11-2 and TRBJ2-7, with 10 bases matching TRBD1. Looked up from germline, CDR1 is SGHAT and CDR2 is FQNNGV. This CDR3 contains 15 residues. The V gene end was trimmed by 1 base and the J gene end by 4 bases; junction bases not matched to a gene: 4. CDR3 nucleotides: TGTGCCAGCAGCTTAGGACAGGGGGCGCGGTACGAGCAGTACTTC. It encodes CASSLGQGARYEQYF.

The gene calls are TRBV4-1 and TRBJ2-7; D gene unclear. The CDR3 is made up of 14 amino acids. Germline-derived CDR1 and CDR2 are MGHRA and YSYEKL. The V end was cut by 6 bases, the J end by 1 base, with 13 bases between. CDR3 bases: TGCGCCAGCAGTGCCGCAGTGGGGTCCTACGAGCAGTACTTC. Amino acid sequence: CASSAAVGSYEQYF.